Listed below are T cell receptor beta chains from one sample, sequenced in a study of CD8+ T cells in alopecia areata. The assay was immunoSEQ multiplex PCR, and TCRdb's table has in-frame clones only and misses some. Of some 200,000 clones in the sample, 58% are singletons; the top ten hold 5.5%. The specimen comprised CD4+ T cells sorted from blood, sampled at week 24, from a patient treated with tofacitinib. The receptors derive from a human donor with alopecia areata. CDR3s include the opening cysteine and the closing phenylalanine or tryptophan. The order of the fields is clone size, D gene, J gene, V gene, CDR3 DNA, CDR3 protein. A D gene is named only where the DNA matches it firmly. Clone size is stated in some rows and not others, as once, few, many or a class when expanded.

clone_size: .; d_call: .; j_call: TRBJ2-3; v_call: TRBV6-5; cdr3_nt: TGTGCCAGCAGTTACTCGTTCACAGATACGCAGTATTTT; cdr3_aa: CASSYSFTDTQYF
clone_size: few; d_call: .; j_call: TRBJ1-2; v_call: TRBV4-2; cdr3_nt: TGTGCCAGCAGCCAAGGAACGGACTATGGCTACACCTTC; cdr3_aa: CASSQGTDYGYTF
clone_size: once; d_call: .; j_call: TRBJ2-2; v_call: TRBV14; cdr3_nt: TGTGCCAGCAGATGGGGGAGCGCCGGGGAGCTGTTTTTT; cdr3_aa: CASRWGSAGELFF
clone_size: .; d_call: .; j_call: TRBJ2-7; v_call: TRBV18; cdr3_nt: TGTGCCAGCTCACCGACTGCAGGAGCCTACGAGCAGTACTTC; cdr3_aa: CASSPTAGAYEQYF
clone_size: .; d_call: TRBD1; j_call: TRBJ1-1; v_call: TRBV6-5; cdr3_nt: TGTGCCAGCAGAGACAGGGCCGACACTGAAGCTTTCTTT; cdr3_aa: CASRDRADTEAFF
clone_size: .; d_call: .; j_call: TRBJ2-3; v_call: TRBV29-1; cdr3_nt: TGCAGCGTTGACGTTGGAGATACGCAGTATTTT; cdr3_aa: CSVDVGDTQYF
clone_size: .; d_call: TRBD1; j_call: TRBJ1-1; v_call: TRBV4-1; cdr3_nt: TGCGCCAGCAGCCGACTCACAGACGGACAGGGTAGGGAGGCTGAAGCTTTCTTT; cdr3_aa: CASSRLTDGQGREAEAFF
clone_size: .; d_call: .; j_call: TRBJ1-1; v_call: TRBV5-1; cdr3_nt: TGCGCCAGCAGCCCCGACAGGTTTGAGGACGAAGCTTTCTTT; cdr3_aa: CASSPDRFEDEAFF
clone_size: many; d_call: TRBD2; j_call: TRBJ2-1; v_call: TRBV5-1; cdr3_nt: TGCGCCAGCAGCACGAGGACTAGCGGGGGGGCGGATGAGCAGTTCTTC; cdr3_aa: CASSTRTSGGADEQFF
clone_size: .; d_call: TRBD1; j_call: TRBJ1-2; v_call: TRBV6-6; cdr3_nt: TGTGCCAGCAGTTACTCCCGACAGGGCGCGGGTGGCTACACCTTC; cdr3_aa: CASSYSRQGAGGYTF
clone_size: few; d_call: TRBD1; j_call: TRBJ1-2; v_call: TRBV19; cdr3_nt: TGTGCCAGTATTCCGACAGGGGCTAACTATGGCTACACCTTC; cdr3_aa: CASIPTGANYGYTF
clone_size: .; d_call: .; j_call: TRBJ2-7; v_call: TRBV5-4; cdr3_nt: TGTGCCAGCAGCTTCGCGAGCTCCTACGAGCAGTACTTC; cdr3_aa: CASSFASSYEQYF
clone_size: once; d_call: .; j_call: TRBJ2-5; v_call: TRBV9; cdr3_nt: TGTGCCAGCAGCAGGGGTGGACAAGAGACCCAGTACTTC; cdr3_aa: CASSRGGQETQYF
clone_size: few; d_call: .; j_call: TRBJ2-3; v_call: TRBV7-8; cdr3_nt: TGTGCCAGCAGCCCCGCAACCGGGACAAGGGGCGTTACGCAGTATTTT; cdr3_aa: CASSPATGTRGVTQYF
clone_size: .; d_call: .; j_call: TRBJ2-4; v_call: TRBV7-2; cdr3_nt: TGTGCCAGCAGCCCTCTGACAGGGTGGGGGAGGGCCAAAAACATTCAGTACTTC; cdr3_aa: CASSPLTGWGRAKNIQYF
clone_size: .; d_call: .; j_call: TRBJ2-3; v_call: TRBV28; cdr3_nt: TGTGCCAGCACCGAAGGGAGGACAGATACGCAGTATTTT; cdr3_aa: CASTEGRTDTQYF
clone_size: .; d_call: TRBD1; j_call: TRBJ1-6; v_call: TRBV29-1; cdr3_nt: TGCAGCGTTGTCTCCGGGACAGATATTAATTCACCCCTCCACTTT; cdr3_aa: CSVVSGTDINSPLHF
clone_size: few; d_call: .; j_call: TRBJ2-3; v_call: TRBV30; cdr3_nt: TGTGCCTGGTTGAATAGCGGAGTCACAGATACGCAGTATTTT; cdr3_aa: CAWLNSGVTDTQYF
clone_size: .; d_call: TRBD2; j_call: TRBJ2-5; v_call: TRBV15; cdr3_nt: TGTGCCACCAGCAGAGTGGCTAGCGGGGGCCAAGAGACCCAGTACTTC; cdr3_aa: CATSRVASGGQETQYF
clone_size: .; d_call: .; j_call: TRBJ1-2; v_call: TRBV7-2; cdr3_nt: TGTGCCAGCAGCTTAGCTCGGGGGTCGGCCTATGGCTACACCTTC; cdr3_aa: CASSLARGSAYGYTF
clone_size: few; d_call: .; j_call: TRBJ1-2; v_call: TRBV10-3; cdr3_nt: TGTGCCATCAGTGAGGGCACCCTAAGGGATGGCTACACCTTC; cdr3_aa: CAISEGTLRDGYTF
clone_size: few; d_call: TRBD1; j_call: TRBJ2-5; v_call: TRBV10-3; cdr3_nt: TGTGCCACCCGGGACAGGACACAAGAGACCCAGTACTTC; cdr3_aa: CATRDRTQETQYF
clone_size: few; d_call: TRBD2; j_call: TRBJ2-1; v_call: TRBV29-1; cdr3_nt: TGCAGCGTTGGAAGCGGGGGGCCCAATGAGCAGTTCTTC; cdr3_aa: CSVGSGGPNEQFF
clone_size: .; d_call: .; j_call: TRBJ1-1; v_call: TRBV7-3; cdr3_nt: TGTGCCAGCAGCTTAAGTGGCCAGGGGTACACTGAAGCTTTCTTT; cdr3_aa: CASSLSGQGYTEAFF
clone_size: .; d_call: .; j_call: TRBJ1-1; v_call: TRBV15; cdr3_nt: TGTGCCACCAGCAGAGATGGAGTGAACACTGAAGCTTTCTTT; cdr3_aa: CATSRDGVNTEAFF
clone_size: few; d_call: .; j_call: TRBJ2-3; v_call: TRBV25-1; cdr3_nt: TGTGCCAGCAGCCTCGACGGGGGTGCGACAGATACGCAGTATTTT; cdr3_aa: CASSLDGGATDTQYF
clone_size: .; d_call: TRBD2; j_call: TRBJ2-5; v_call: TRBV28; cdr3_nt: TGTGCCAGCAACCCGCCCCACCGGGGGGAGGTGTGGGAGACCCAGTACTTC; cdr3_aa: CASNPPHRGEVWETQYF
clone_size: once; d_call: .; j_call: TRBJ1-1; v_call: TRBV7-9; cdr3_nt: TGTGCCAGCAGCCCCCATGACAGATACACTGAAGCTTTCTTT; cdr3_aa: CASSPHDRYTEAFF
clone_size: .; d_call: .; j_call: TRBJ1-2; v_call: TRBV29-1; cdr3_nt: TGCAGCGTTGACATTGGCTACACCTTC; cdr3_aa: CSVDIGYTF
clone_size: .; d_call: .; j_call: TRBJ2-1; v_call: TRBV4-3; cdr3_nt: TGCGCCAGCAGCCAAGATCTATCTAGTCAGGTCTATGAGCAGTTCTTC; cdr3_aa: CASSQDLSSQVYEQFF
clone_size: .; d_call: .; j_call: TRBJ2-7; v_call: TRBV30; cdr3_nt: TGTGCCTGGAGTAGTGGGGGAAGCTCCTACGAGCAGTACTTC; cdr3_aa: CAWSSGGSSYEQYF
clone_size: few; d_call: .; j_call: TRBJ2-7; v_call: TRBV30; cdr3_nt: TGTGCCTGGAAGGACAGCTTCTCCTACGAGCAGTACTTC; cdr3_aa: CAWKDSFSYEQYF
clone_size: .; d_call: .; j_call: TRBJ2-7; v_call: TRBV19; cdr3_nt: TGTGCCAGTATCGGGCAGGGGTCCTACGAGCAGTACTTC; cdr3_aa: CASIGQGSYEQYF
clone_size: .; d_call: .; j_call: TRBJ2-5; v_call: TRBV29-1; cdr3_nt: TGCAGCGTTGGCCGCAAGCAAGAGACCCAGTACTTC; cdr3_aa: CSVGRKQETQYF
clone_size: .; d_call: TRBD2; j_call: TRBJ2-5; v_call: TRBV10-3; cdr3_nt: TGTGCCATCAGGGCAGCGGGGAACCAAGAGACCCAGTACTTC; cdr3_aa: CAIRAAGNQETQYF
clone_size: .; d_call: TRBD1; j_call: TRBJ1-2; v_call: TRBV9; cdr3_nt: TGTGCCAGCAGCGCGGGACAGGGAAACTATGGCTACACCTTC; cdr3_aa: CASSAGQGNYGYTF
clone_size: few; d_call: .; j_call: TRBJ1-5; v_call: TRBV30; cdr3_nt: TGTGCCTGGGGCGAAGGGACGCAGCCCCAGCATTTT; cdr3_aa: CAWGEGTQPQHF
clone_size: .; d_call: .; j_call: TRBJ2-1; v_call: TRBV5-1; cdr3_nt: TGCGCCAGCAGCTCCACTCTAACGGACGAGCAGTTCTTC; cdr3_aa: CASSSTLTDEQFF
clone_size: .; d_call: .; j_call: TRBJ1-2; v_call: TRBV30; cdr3_nt: TGTGCCTGGAGCAAAGTCAGGGTTGGAGGCTACACCTTC; cdr3_aa: CAWSKVRVGGYTF
clone_size: few; d_call: .; j_call: TRBJ2-5; v_call: TRBV27; cdr3_nt: TGTGCCAGCAGTCCTCCTACGCAAGAGACCCAGTACTTC; cdr3_aa: CASSPPTQETQYF
clone_size: .; d_call: .; j_call: TRBJ2-3; v_call: TRBV7-2; cdr3_nt: TGTGCCAGCGATGAAGGACCTAGCACAGATACGCAGTATTTT; cdr3_aa: CASDEGPSTDTQYF
clone_size: few; d_call: .; j_call: TRBJ2-2; v_call: TRBV18; cdr3_nt: TGTGCCAGCTCACGAACCTCCACTAGTTACCCCGGGGAGCTGTTTTTT; cdr3_aa: CASSRTSTSYPGELFF
clone_size: .; d_call: TRBD1; j_call: TRBJ1-4; v_call: TRBV2; cdr3_nt: TGTGCCAGCAGCCAGTGGGGACAGGGAGACGAAAAACTGTTTTTT; cdr3_aa: CASSQWGQGDEKLFF
clone_size: once; d_call: .; j_call: TRBJ2-1; v_call: TRBV30; cdr3_nt: TGTGCCTGGAGTGTACCCCATGAGCAGTTCTTC; cdr3_aa: CAWSVPHEQFF
clone_size: .; d_call: TRBD2; j_call: TRBJ2-1; v_call: TRBV2; cdr3_nt: TGTGCCAGCAGGGCGGGACTAGCGGGGAATGAGCAGTTCTTC; cdr3_aa: CASRAGLAGNEQFF
clone_size: .; d_call: .; j_call: TRBJ2-3; v_call: TRBV9; cdr3_nt: TGTGCCAGCAGCGCCTCTACAGATACGCAGTATTTT; cdr3_aa: CASSASTDTQYF
clone_size: .; d_call: .; j_call: TRBJ2-1; v_call: TRBV2; cdr3_nt: TGTGCCAGCAGTGTACTAGCGTCAATAGGGGGTGAGCAGTTCTTC; cdr3_aa: CASSVLASIGGEQFF
clone_size: .; d_call: TRBD1; j_call: TRBJ1-2; v_call: TRBV27; cdr3_nt: TGTGCCAGCAGTCGACAGGGAGCCCCTAACTATGGCTACACCTTC; cdr3_aa: CASSRQGAPNYGYTF
clone_size: once; d_call: TRBD2; j_call: TRBJ2-5; v_call: TRBV7-2; cdr3_nt: TGTGCCAGCAGCCCCGGACTAGCGGGGGCCCAAGAGACCCAGTACTTC; cdr3_aa: CASSPGLAGAQETQYF
clone_size: few; d_call: .; j_call: TRBJ1-1; v_call: TRBV11-2; cdr3_nt: TGTGCCAGCAGCTTAGGGACAAACACTGAAGCTTTCTTT; cdr3_aa: CASSLGTNTEAFF
clone_size: few; d_call: .; j_call: TRBJ1-1; v_call: TRBV11-2; cdr3_nt: TGTGCCAGCAGCCCCCGGTCCGAAGCCACTGAAGCTTTCTTT; cdr3_aa: CASSPRSEATEAFF
clone_size: .; d_call: TRBD2; j_call: TRBJ2-7; v_call: TRBV4-2; cdr3_nt: TGTGCCAGCAGCCTAGGACTAGCGGGGGACTACGAGCAGTACTTC; cdr3_aa: CASSLGLAGDYEQYF
clone_size: .; d_call: TRBD2; j_call: TRBJ2-7; v_call: TRBV19; cdr3_nt: TGTGCCAGTCGCTCCCCCGCGGGAGGCCGCGAGCAGTACTTC; cdr3_aa: CASRSPAGGREQYF
clone_size: .; d_call: TRBD1; j_call: TRBJ1-1; v_call: TRBV2; cdr3_nt: TGTGCCAGCAGTCAACAGGGGGACACTGAAGCTTTCTTT; cdr3_aa: CASSQQGDTEAFF
clone_size: .; d_call: .; j_call: TRBJ1-6; v_call: TRBV5-1; cdr3_nt: TGCGCCAGCAGCTTGAACCACGCCAATTCACCCCTCCACTTT; cdr3_aa: CASSLNHANSPLHF